The clone carrying this TCR beta chain has only a few counts. Its antigen is not identified. A J-beta primer mix and a sample-barcoded 5' primer were used in a second PCR of roughly 6 to 12 cycles. TCRdb re-derived calls from the 5' RACE reads in MiXCR, one entry per CDR3 protein. The repertoire holds fewer than 1,000,000 distinct CDR3 sequences, with 35% to 50% as singletons. The CDR3 is 11 amino acids. With 9 bases clipped from V and 11 bases from J, the junction kept 9 bases outside the gene matches. Germline V lookup: CDR1 MNHNS, CDR2 SASEGT. This sample was included in a study of blood T cells in healthy people across ages. General study results and limits: The CMV status of each donor remained undetermined, and this could have confounded shifts in expanded clonotypes.

This receptor was obtained from a man aged 80 or over in good health. The specimen was blood. The gene calls are TRBV6-1 and TRBJ2-7; 8 nucleotides align to TRBD2. The CDR3 loop is CASQDSGTKYF. Here the CDR3 DNA reads TGTGCCAGTCAGGATAGCGGGACTAAGTACTTC.